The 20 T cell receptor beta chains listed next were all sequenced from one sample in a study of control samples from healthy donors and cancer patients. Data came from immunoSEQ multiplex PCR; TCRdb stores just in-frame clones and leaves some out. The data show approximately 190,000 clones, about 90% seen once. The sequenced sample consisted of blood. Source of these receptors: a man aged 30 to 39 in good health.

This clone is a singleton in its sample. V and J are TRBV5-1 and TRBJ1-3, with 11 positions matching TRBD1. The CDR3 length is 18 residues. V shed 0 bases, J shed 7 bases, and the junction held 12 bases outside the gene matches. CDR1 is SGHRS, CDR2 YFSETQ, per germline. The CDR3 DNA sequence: TGCGCCAGCAGCTTGGTAGGACAGGGGGCAGGATTTGCGAACACCATATATTTT. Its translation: CASSLVGQGAGFANTIYF. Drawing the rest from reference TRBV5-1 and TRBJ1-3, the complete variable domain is KAGVTQTPRYLIKTRGQQVTLSCSPISGHRSVSWYQQTPGQGLQFLFEYFSETQRNKGNFPGRFSGRQFSNSRSEMNVSTLELGDSALYLCASSLVGQGAGFANTIYFGEGSWLTVV.

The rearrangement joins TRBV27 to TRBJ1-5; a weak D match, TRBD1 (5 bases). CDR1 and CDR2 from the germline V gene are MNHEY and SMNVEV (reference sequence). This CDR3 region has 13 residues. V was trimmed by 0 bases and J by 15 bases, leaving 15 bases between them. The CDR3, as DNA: TGTGCCAGCAGTTTATCGAGGGGACCATCGATGCATTTT. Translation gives CASSLSRGPSMHF.

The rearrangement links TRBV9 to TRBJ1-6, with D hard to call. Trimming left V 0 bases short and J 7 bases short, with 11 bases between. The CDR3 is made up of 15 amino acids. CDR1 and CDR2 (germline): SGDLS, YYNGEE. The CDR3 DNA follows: TGTGCCAGCAGCGTAGTCGGTCAGGCAAATTCACCCCTCCACTTT. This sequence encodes CASSVVGQANSPLHF.

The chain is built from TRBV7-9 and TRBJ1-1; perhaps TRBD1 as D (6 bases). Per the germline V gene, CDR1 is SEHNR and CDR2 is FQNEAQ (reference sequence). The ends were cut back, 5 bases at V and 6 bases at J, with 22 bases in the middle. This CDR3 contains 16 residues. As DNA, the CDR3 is TGTGCCAGCAGCGCGACCGAGACAGGCAAGGGTTCTGAAGCTTTCTTT. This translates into CASSATETGKGSEAFF.

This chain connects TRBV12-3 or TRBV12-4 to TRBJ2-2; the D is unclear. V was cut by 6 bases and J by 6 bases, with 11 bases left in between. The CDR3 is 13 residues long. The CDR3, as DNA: TGTGCCAGCAGCGAGTTTGGCGCCGGGGAGCTGTTTTTT. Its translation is CASSEFGAGELFF.

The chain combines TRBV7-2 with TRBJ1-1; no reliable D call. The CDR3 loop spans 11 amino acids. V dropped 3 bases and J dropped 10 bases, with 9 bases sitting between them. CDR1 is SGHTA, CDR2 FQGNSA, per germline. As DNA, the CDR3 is TGTGCCAGCAGCTTGCCTCCAGGAGCTTTCTTT. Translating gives CASSLPPGAFF.

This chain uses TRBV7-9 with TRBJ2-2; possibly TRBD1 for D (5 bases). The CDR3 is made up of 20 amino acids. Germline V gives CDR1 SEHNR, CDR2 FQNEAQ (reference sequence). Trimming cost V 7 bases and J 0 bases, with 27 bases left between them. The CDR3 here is CASNNLMHRRTIANTGELFF. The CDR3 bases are TGTGCCAGCAACAACCTGATGCACAGGCGGACAATCGCGAACACCGGGGAGCTGTTTTTT.

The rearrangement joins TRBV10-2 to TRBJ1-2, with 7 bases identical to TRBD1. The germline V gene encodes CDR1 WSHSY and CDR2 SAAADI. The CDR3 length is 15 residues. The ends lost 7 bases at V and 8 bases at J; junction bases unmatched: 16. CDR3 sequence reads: CASKIPSGGVGGYTF. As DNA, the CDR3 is TGCGCCAGCAAAATTCCCTCAGGGGGGGTCGGGGGCTACACCTTC.

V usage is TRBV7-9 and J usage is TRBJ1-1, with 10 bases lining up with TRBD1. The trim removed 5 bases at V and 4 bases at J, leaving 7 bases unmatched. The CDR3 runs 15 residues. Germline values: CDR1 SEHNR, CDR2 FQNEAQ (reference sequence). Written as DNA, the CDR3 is TGTGCCAGCAGCCCAGAAGGGACAGGGGCCACTGAAGCTTTCTTT. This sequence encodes CASSPEGTGATEAFF.

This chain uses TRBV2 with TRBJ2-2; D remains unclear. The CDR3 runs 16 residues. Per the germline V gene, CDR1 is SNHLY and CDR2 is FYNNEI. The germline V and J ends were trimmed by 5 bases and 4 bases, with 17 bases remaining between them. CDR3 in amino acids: CASSPTSRLSTGELFF. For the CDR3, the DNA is TGTGCCAGCAGTCCCACGAGCAGGTTGAGCACCGGGGAGCTGTTTTTT.

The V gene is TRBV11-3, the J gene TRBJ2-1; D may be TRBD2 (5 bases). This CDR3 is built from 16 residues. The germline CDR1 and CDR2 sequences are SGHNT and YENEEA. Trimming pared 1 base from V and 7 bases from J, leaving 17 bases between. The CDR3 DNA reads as TGTGCCAGCAGCTTAGCGGGCCAGGCCGGGGAGAATGAGCAGTTCTTC. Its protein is CASSLAGQAGENEQFF.

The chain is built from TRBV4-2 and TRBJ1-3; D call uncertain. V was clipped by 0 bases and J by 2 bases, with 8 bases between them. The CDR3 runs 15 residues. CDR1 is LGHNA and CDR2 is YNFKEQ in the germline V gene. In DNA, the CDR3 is TGTGCCAGCAGCCAAGATATTGTCCCTGGAAACACCATATATTTT. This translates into CASSQDIVPGNTIYF.

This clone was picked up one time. CDR3 coding DNA: TGTGCCAGTAATTCAGGTTCTTATGGCTACACCTTC. Its translation is CASNSGSYGYTF. The chain employs TRBV19 and TRBJ1-2, with D unresolved. Germline values: CDR1 LNHDA, CDR2 SQIVND (reference sequence). Trimming removed 7 bases at V and 5 bases at J, with 11 bases between. The CDR3 contains 12 residues. The full variable domain, with the rest looked up from reference TRBV19 and TRBJ1-2, is DGGITQSPKYLFRKEGQNVTLSCEQNLNHDAMYWYRQDPGQGLRLIYYSQIVNDFQKGDIAEGYSVSREKKESFPLTVTSAQKNPTAFYLCASNSGSYGYTFGSGTRLTVV.

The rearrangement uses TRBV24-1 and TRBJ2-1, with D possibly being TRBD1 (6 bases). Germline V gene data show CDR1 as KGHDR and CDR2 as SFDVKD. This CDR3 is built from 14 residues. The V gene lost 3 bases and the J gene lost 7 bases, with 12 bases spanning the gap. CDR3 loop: CATSDHLQGNEQFF. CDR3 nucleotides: TGTGCCACCAGTGATCACTTACAGGGTAATGAGCAGTTCTTC.

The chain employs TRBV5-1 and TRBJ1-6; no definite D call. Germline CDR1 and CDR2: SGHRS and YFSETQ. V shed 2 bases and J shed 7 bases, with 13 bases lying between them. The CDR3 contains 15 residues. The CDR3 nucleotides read TGCGCCAGCAGCTTCCTGCGCGGGGAGAATTCACCCCTCCACTTT. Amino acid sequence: CASSFLRGENSPLHF.

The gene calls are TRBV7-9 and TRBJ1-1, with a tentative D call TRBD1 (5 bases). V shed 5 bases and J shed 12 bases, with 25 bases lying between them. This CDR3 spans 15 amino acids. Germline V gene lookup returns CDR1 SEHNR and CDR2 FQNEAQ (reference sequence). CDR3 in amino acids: CASSPQGSGSSSTFF. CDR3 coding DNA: TGTGCCAGCAGCCCCCAGGGTTCAGGCAGCTCCTCGACTTTCTTT.

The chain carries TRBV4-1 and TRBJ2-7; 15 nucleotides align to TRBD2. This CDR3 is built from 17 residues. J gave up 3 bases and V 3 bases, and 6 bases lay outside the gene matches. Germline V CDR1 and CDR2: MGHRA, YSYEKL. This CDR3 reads CASSHPGTSGGNYEQYF. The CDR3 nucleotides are TGCGCCAGCAGCCACCCCGGGACTAGCGGGGGGAACTACGAGCAGTACTTC.

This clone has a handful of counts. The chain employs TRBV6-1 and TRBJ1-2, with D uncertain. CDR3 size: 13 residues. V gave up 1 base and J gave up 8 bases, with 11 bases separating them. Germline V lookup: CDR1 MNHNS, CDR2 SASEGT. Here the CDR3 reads CASSEGWDEGYTF. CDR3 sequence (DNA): TGTGCCAGCAGTGAAGGTTGGGATGAAGGCTACACCTTC.

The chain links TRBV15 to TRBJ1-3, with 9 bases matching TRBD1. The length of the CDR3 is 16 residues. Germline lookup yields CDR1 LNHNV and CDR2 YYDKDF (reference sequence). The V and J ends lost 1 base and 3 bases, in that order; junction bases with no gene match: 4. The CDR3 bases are TGTGCCACCAGCAGAGGAGACAGGGGGAATGGAAACACCATATATTTT. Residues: CATSRGDRGNGNTIYF.

Here the CDR3 DNA reads TGCGCCAGCAGCTTGGCCGAACAGGGAAAGAATGAAAAACTGTTTTTT. This translates into CASSLAEQGKNEKLFF. The chain carries TRBV5-1 and TRBJ1-4, with TRBD1 as a possible D gene (6 bases). V dropped 0 bases and J dropped 5 bases, with 14 bases sitting between them. The CDR3 contains 16 residues. From germline, CDR1 is SGHRS and CDR2 YFSETQ. Full variable domain (rest looked up from reference TRBV5-1 and TRBJ1-4): KAGVTQTPRYLIKTRGQQVTLSCSPISGHRSVSWYQQTPGQGLQFLFEYFSETQRNKGNFPGRFSGRQFSNSRSEMNVSTLELGDSALYLCASSLAEQGKNEKLFFGSGTQLSVL.